This TCR beta chain was identified during a study of shared clonotypes between healthy human individuals. General study results and limits: Few donors restricted represented genetic and exposure-history diversity.

In the case of this clone: The antigen is not known.

Replicate PCRs run on unsorted PBMC used 300 ng DNA, which was 30,000 or so T cell genomes. Assay: immunoSEQ multiplex PCR; the TCRdb copy retains only in-frame clones and omits some. The sample lists 400,000 to 600,000 clones, 75% to 85% occurring once. The CDR3 has 13 residues. CDR1 and CDR2 from the germline V gene are SSHAT and FNYEAQ (reference sequence). V gene TRBV7-7 combines with J gene TRBJ1-4; D is unresolved. Specimen: PBMCs. The sequence was obtained from a woman in her thirties or forties in good health. Some clones in this sample may be carry-over from other donors' samples. CDR3 in amino acids: CASSRSTNEKLFF. In nucleotides, the CDR3 is TGTGCTAGCTCCCGGTCAACTAATGAAAAACTGTTTTTT.